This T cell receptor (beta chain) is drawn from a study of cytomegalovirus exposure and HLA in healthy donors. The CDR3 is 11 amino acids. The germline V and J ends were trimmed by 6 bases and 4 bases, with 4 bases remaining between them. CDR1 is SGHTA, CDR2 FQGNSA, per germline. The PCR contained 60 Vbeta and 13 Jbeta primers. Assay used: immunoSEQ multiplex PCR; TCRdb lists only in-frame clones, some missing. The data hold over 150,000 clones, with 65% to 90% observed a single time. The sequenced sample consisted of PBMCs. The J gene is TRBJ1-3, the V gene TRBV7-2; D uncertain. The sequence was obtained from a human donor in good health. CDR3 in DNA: TGTGCCAGCAGGGCCGGAAACACCATATATTTT. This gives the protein CASRAGNTIYF.